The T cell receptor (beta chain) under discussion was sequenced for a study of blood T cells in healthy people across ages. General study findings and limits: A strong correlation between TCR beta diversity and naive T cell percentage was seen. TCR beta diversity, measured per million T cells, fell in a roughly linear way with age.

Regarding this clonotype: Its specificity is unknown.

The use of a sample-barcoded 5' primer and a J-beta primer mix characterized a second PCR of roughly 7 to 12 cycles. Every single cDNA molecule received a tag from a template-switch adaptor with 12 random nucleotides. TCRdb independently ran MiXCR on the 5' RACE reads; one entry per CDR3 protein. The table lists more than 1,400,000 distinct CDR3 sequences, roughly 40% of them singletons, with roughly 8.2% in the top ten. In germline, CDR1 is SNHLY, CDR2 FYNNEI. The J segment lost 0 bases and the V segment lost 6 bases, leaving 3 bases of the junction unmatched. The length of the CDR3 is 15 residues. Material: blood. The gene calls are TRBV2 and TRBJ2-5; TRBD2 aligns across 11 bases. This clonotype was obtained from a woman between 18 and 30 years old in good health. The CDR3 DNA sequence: TGTGCCAGCAGGGGGGGACTAGCGGACCAAGAGACCCAGTACTTC. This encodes CASRGGLADQETQYF.